Following are 21 T cell receptor beta chains from one sample sequenced in a study of post-analysis software for immune sequencing data. Study outcomes and limitations: The study found TRBV5-6, TRBV5-1 and TRBV20-1 among a handful of TRBV segments more frequent in patients than controls.

Carried by the TCR beta cDNA libraries were unique molecular identifiers. TCRdb re-called the PCR reads through MiXCR, storing one row per CDR3 protein. This table has 650,000 to 900,000 distinct CDR3 sequences, about 45% appearing once. These TCRs are of unknown antigen specificity. The sequencing input was blood. All receptors come from a girl aged 10 to 17 with multiple sclerosis.

This clonotype was counted once. The CDR3 spells CATSEPLAGSTDTQYF. The CDR3, as DNA: TGTGCCACCAGTGAACCACTAGCGGGGAGCACAGATACGCAGTATTTT. V usage is TRBV24-1 and J usage is TRBJ2-3, with 10 nucleotides matching TRBD2. CDR1 and CDR2 from the germline V gene are KGHDR and SFDVKD. This CDR3 spans 16 amino acids. J lost 0 bases, V lost 4 bases, and 3 bases had no gene match.

This clonotype turned up a few times. The chain employs TRBV7-2 and TRBJ2-7, with 7 bases matching TRBD2. The ends lost 5 bases at V and 5 bases at J; junction bases unmatched: 12. Germline V lookup: CDR1 SGHTA, CDR2 FQGNSA. The CDR3 is made up of 15 amino acids. CDR3 region: CASSQKGGPLDEQYF. The CDR3, as DNA: TGTGCCAGCAGCCAAAAGGGAGGGCCCCTCGACGAGCAGTACTTC.

The chain carries TRBV12-3 or TRBV12-4 and TRBJ1-2; possibly TRBD1 for D (6 bases). The CDR3 sequence is 15 residues long. V lost 0 bases to trimming and J lost 0 bases, with 8 bases between them. For the CDR3, the DNA is TGTGCCAGCAGTTTAGCGGGGGCCGCTAACTATGGCTACACCTTC. Its protein product is CASSLAGAANYGYTF.

Of note for this clonotype: The junction differs from germline at one of its ends, possibly a read error. The chain has TRBV6-1 and TRBJ1-2, with 7 bases matching TRBD1. Germline lookup yields CDR1 MNHNS and CDR2 SASEGT. This CDR3 has 15 amino acids. The DNA for the CDR3 is TGTGCCAGCAGCGTTGGGACAGCCGCTAACCATGGCTACACCTTC. Amino acid sequence: CASSVGTAANHGYTF.

This sequence joins TRBV7-2 and TRBJ2-3; 8 bases match TRBD2. CDR1 SGHTA and CDR2 FQGNSA come from the germline V gene. The junction had 7 bases not matched to a gene; V was cut back by 5 bases and J by 3 bases. CDR3 length equals 15 residues. CDR3 coding DNA: TGTGCCAGCAGCCTTAGCGGGATCATAACAGATACGCAGTATTTT. It encodes CASSLSGIITDTQYF.

The rearrangement joins TRBV6-2 or TRBV6-3 to TRBJ2-1; 8 positions match TRBD2. Unmatched junction bases numbered 11, after V lost 6 bases and J lost 13 bases. CDR1 and CDR2 (germline): MNHEY, SVGEGT. The CDR3 extends over 13 amino acids. CDR3 amino acids: CASSPLLTSGQFF. CDR3 sequence (DNA): TGTGCCAGCAGCCCTCTCCTTACTAGCGGACAGTTCTTC.

There are a few counts of this clonotype. V and J are TRBV20-1 and TRBJ2-5; no clear D. Deletions cut 3 bases from V and 2 bases from J, with 13 bases between. From germline, CDR1 is DFQATT and CDR2 SNEGSKA (reference sequence). The CDR3 is 14 amino acids. CDR3 DNA: TGCAGTGCTAGTGTGGTGGGCTTACAAGAGACCCAGTACTTC. This codes for CSASVVGLQETQYF.

A few counts support this clonotype. The rearrangement uses TRBV20-1 and TRBJ2-5; 7 bases are shared with TRBD1. The CDR3 consists of 16 residues. Germline V gene lookup returns CDR1 DFQATT and CDR2 SNEGSKA (reference sequence). V lost 2 bases, J lost 4 bases, and 13 bases stayed unmatched. The chain's CDR3 is CSARSDRPNWGETQYF. In DNA, the CDR3 is TGCAGTGCTAGATCGGACAGGCCGAATTGGGGAGAGACCCAGTACTTC.

The chain has TRBV4-1 and TRBJ1-2, with D possibly matching TRBD1 (5 bases). Germline V lookup: CDR1 MGHRA, CDR2 YSYEKL. The V end was cut by 0 bases, the J end by 6 bases, with 11 bases between. The CDR3 is made up of 14 amino acids. The CDR3 region is CASSQEWDWDGYTF. In DNA form, the CDR3 reads TGCGCCAGCAGCCAAGAATGGGACTGGGATGGCTACACCTTC.

A few counts support this clonotype. The V call is TRBV9, the J call TRBJ1-2; D might be TRBD1 (5 bases). In germline, CDR1 is SGDLS, CDR2 YYNGEE. The CDR3 sequence is 15 residues long. The germline V and J ends were trimmed by 0 bases and 8 bases, with 17 bases remaining between them. The CDR3 reads CASSVGGTAKGGYTF. The CDR3 nucleotides are TGTGCCAGCAGCGTAGGTGGGACGGCGAAGGGGGGCTACACCTTC.

This chain connects TRBV5-1 to TRBJ2-7; TRBD2 agrees at 12 bases. Trimming cost V 3 bases and J 3 bases; bases outside gene matches: 4. The CDR3 runs 15 residues. The germline gives CDR1 SGHRS, CDR2 YFSETQ. CDR3 coding DNA: TGCGCCAGCAGCTCCGGGACTAGCGGGCACTACGAGCAGTACTTC. Translating it yields CASSSGTSGHYEQYF.

This clonotype was detected only once. V usage is TRBV7-9 and J usage is TRBJ2-1; D unresolved. Trimming left V 1 base short and J 9 bases short, with 7 bases between. CDR3 length: 12 residues. CDR1 is SEHNR and CDR2 is FQNEAQ in the germline V gene (reference sequence). DNA of the CDR3: TGTGCCAGCAGCTTAGTGTGGCCTGAGCAGTTCTTC. This codes for CASSLVWPEQFF.

The chain recombines TRBV29-1 with TRBJ2-7, with a possible D match to TRBD2 (5 bases). Germline CDR1 and CDR2: SQVTM and ANQGSEA. CDR3 length equals 13 residues. V lost 5 bases and J lost 0, with 11 bases in between. CDR3 nucleotides: TGCAGCGTTTGGGCAGGAGGCTCCTACGAGCAGTACTTC. It translates to CSVWAGGSYEQYF.

The rearrangement uses TRBV13 and TRBJ1-5, with no clear D. V was shortened by 4 bases and J by 6 bases, with 7 bases between the two germline ends. CDR3 length: 12 residues. The germline CDR1 and CDR2 sequences are PRHDT and FYEKMQ (reference sequence). The CDR3 here is CASSSRSQPQHF. The CDR3 DNA reads as TGTGCCAGCAGCTCCCGAAGTCAGCCCCAGCATTTT.

This rearrangement joins TRBV20-1 to TRBJ1-5, with D unresolved. V was clipped by 3 bases and J by 4 bases, with 10 bases between them. The CDR3 is 13 residues long. CDR1 is DFQATT, CDR2 SNEGSKA, per germline (reference sequence). CDR3 protein: CSASMGLNQPQHF. CDR3 DNA: TGCAGTGCTAGTATGGGCTTAAATCAGCCCCAGCATTTT.

The CDR3 protein is CASRVPGQGQEQYF. The CDR3 nucleotides are TGTGCCAGCAGGGTGCCGGGACAGGGGCAAGAGCAGTACTTC. The rearrangement uses TRBV6-1 and TRBJ2-7, with 10 bases identical to TRBD1. Germline values: CDR1 MNHNS, CDR2 SASEGT. This CDR3 has 14 residues. The trim removed 6 bases at V and 7 bases at J, leaving 9 bases unmatched.

The rearrangement joins TRBV20-1 to TRBJ2-4; 7 bases are shared with TRBD2. The J call may be mistaken, given a closer DNA end match to TRBJ2-7. This CDR3 has 19 residues. The germline V gene encodes CDR1 DFQATT and CDR2 SNEGSKA (reference sequence). In DNA form, the CDR3 reads TGCAGTGCTAGATCCCTCGGGGGGACCGAGAAAAAGAGAGACCACGAGCAGTACTTC. Encoded protein: CSARSLGGTEKKRDHEQYF.

The CDR3 nucleotides are TGCAGCGCCGACCGACAGGGGGAAACTGAAGCTTTCTTT. Its protein product is CSADRQGETEAFF. The gene calls are TRBV29-1 and TRBJ1-1, with 9 bases fitting TRBD1. After removal of 7 bases from V and 5 bases from J, the junction contained 8 bases not matched to a gene. The germline CDR1 and CDR2 sequences are SQVTM and ANQGSEA. The CDR3 totals 13 residues.

This clonotype was seen only a few times. This chain uses TRBV4-3 with TRBJ2-1, with 12 positions matching TRBD2. Germline V lookup: CDR1 LGHNA, CDR2 YSLEER. This CDR3 contains 15 residues. The junction had 5 bases not matched to a gene; V was cut back by 3 bases and J by 8 bases. The CDR3 DNA reads as TGCGCCAGCAGCCAGACTAGCGGGAGTTTCGATGAGCAGTTCTTC. Protein product: CASSQTSGSFDEQFF.

The V gene is TRBV29-1, the J gene TRBJ2-3, with no clear D. CDR1 is SQVTM and CDR2 is ANQGSEA in the germline V gene. Deletions cut 6 bases from V and 3 bases from J, with 16 bases between. CDR3 length equals 14 residues. The CDR3 spells CSVVVRAWTDTQYF. The CDR3, as DNA: TGCAGCGTAGTGGTCCGGGCATGGACAGATACGCAGTATTTT.

The rearrangement links TRBV6-2 or TRBV6-3 to TRBJ2-1, with D tentatively TRBD1 or TRBD2 (5 bases each). The V end was cut by 2 bases, the J end by 8 bases, with 16 bases between. The CDR3 loop spans 15 amino acids. Germline-derived CDR1 and CDR2 are MNHEY and SVGEGT. Here the CDR3 reads CASSYGQDQGDEQFF. For the CDR3, the DNA is TGTGCCAGCAGTTACGGTCAGGACCAGGGAGATGAGCAGTTCTTC.